These T cell receptor beta chains were read from a single sample in a study of vaccination and CD4 T cells after COVID-19. TCRdb re-called the PCR reads through MiXCR, storing one row per CDR3 protein. Among some 26,000 distinct CDR3 sequences listed, under 65% were seen once. Sample: CD4+ T cells from blood, taken about 7 months after SARS-CoV-2 vaccination. Source of these receptors: a human donor who had recovered from COVID-19. CDR3s leave out the opening cysteine and the closing phenylalanine or tryptophan. A clone size is listed for some rows: how often the clone was seen (once, few, many), or a class if it is expanded.

CDR3 length: 13
J gene: TRBJ2-5
V gene: TRBV10-3
clone size: once
CDR3 protein: AISESLDRERTQY

CDR3 length: 13
J gene: TRBJ2-7
V gene: TRBV7-7
clone size: few
CDR3 protein: ASSQHPGSNYEQY

CDR3 length: 9
J gene: TRBJ1-2
V gene: TRBV29-1
clone size: few
CDR3 protein: SVVTLYGYT

CDR3 length: 15
J gene: TRBJ2-1
V gene: TRBV7-8
clone size: few
CDR3 protein: ASSSGLAGAIHNEQF

CDR3 length: 12
J gene: TRBJ2-7
V gene: TRBV19
clone size: NA
CDR3 protein: ASSVLWGSYEQY

CDR3 length: 11
J gene: TRBJ1-2
V gene: TRBV21-1
clone size: NA
CDR3 protein: AKESTGGYGYT

CDR3 length: 10
J gene: TRBJ2-3
V gene: TRBV11-1
clone size: NA
CDR3 protein: ASSKSTDTQY

CDR3 length: 12
J gene: TRBJ2-7
V gene: TRBV6-5
clone size: few
CDR3 protein: ASSYGTSAYEQY

CDR3 length: 12
J gene: TRBJ1-1
V gene: TRBV18
clone size: NA
CDR3 protein: ASSIFDVNTEAF

CDR3 length: 12
J gene: TRBJ1-4
V gene: TRBV20-1
clone size: few
CDR3 protein: SARQSMRGTQLF

CDR3 length: 13
J gene: TRBJ2-7
V gene: TRBV20-1
clone size: NA
CDR3 protein: SARSAGGSSYEQH

CDR3 length: 10
J gene: TRBJ2-3
V gene: TRBV27
clone size: few
CDR3 protein: ASSRPPDTQY

CDR3 length: 14
J gene: TRBJ2-6
V gene: TRBV4-2
clone size: once
CDR3 protein: ASSQDLGAGANVLT

CDR3 length: 13
J gene: TRBJ2-2
V gene: TRBV6-2/TRBV6-3
clone size: few
CDR3 protein: ASTTGGRNTGELF

CDR3 length: 13
J gene: TRBJ1-5
V gene: TRBV6-1
clone size: NA
CDR3 protein: ASRVRQMGNQPQH

CDR3 length: 20
J gene: TRBJ2-5
V gene: TRBV7-8
clone size: NA
CDR3 protein: ASSPRQGAGRLFRKQQETQY

CDR3 length: 15
J gene: TRBJ1-2
V gene: TRBV21-1
clone size: NA
CDR3 protein: AIGKKSGTTSREGYT

CDR3 length: 11
J gene: TRBJ1-1
V gene: TRBV6-1
clone size: NA
CDR3 protein: ASSVNSNTEAF

CDR3 length: 12
J gene: TRBJ1-1
V gene: TRBV5-4
clone size: NA
CDR3 protein: ASSLQGAWTEAF

CDR3 length: 14
J gene: TRBJ2-7
V gene: TRBV7-8
clone size: NA
CDR3 protein: ASSPRAGTSGYEQY

CDR3 length: 14
J gene: TRBJ1-5
V gene: TRBV20-1
clone size: NA
CDR3 protein: SASRPFQYSNQPQH

CDR3 length: 13
J gene: TRBJ2-3
V gene: TRBV20-1
clone size: once
CDR3 protein: SARESSGRSDTQY

CDR3 length: 14
J gene: TRBJ1-5
V gene: TRBV20-1
clone size: NA
CDR3 protein: SARVLGAGGPRAQH

CDR3 length: 13
J gene: TRBJ2-1
V gene: TRBV20-1
clone size: NA
CDR3 protein: SAPPAGVRYNEQF

CDR3 length: 14
J gene: TRBJ2-7
V gene: TRBV4-1
clone size: few
CDR3 protein: ASSQVNMGWADEQY

CDR3 length: 10
J gene: TRBJ2-5
V gene: TRBV2
clone size: NA
CDR3 protein: ATSFGEETQY

CDR3 length: 12
J gene: TRBJ2-3
V gene: TRBV7-8
clone size: NA
CDR3 protein: ASSLDWGTDTQY

CDR3 length: 12
J gene: TRBJ2-5
V gene: TRBV5-1
clone size: NA
CDR3 protein: ASSGTSGKETQY

CDR3 length: 13
J gene: TRBJ2-7
V gene: TRBV6-5
clone size: few
CDR3 protein: ASSYNDRGDYEQY

CDR3 length: 14
J gene: TRBJ1-5
V gene: TRBV4-1
clone size: few
CDR3 protein: ASSQEVFPARLDQH

CDR3 length: 11
J gene: TRBJ1-1
V gene: TRBV20-1
clone size: NA
CDR3 protein: SADRGAGTEAF

CDR3 length: 15
J gene: TRBJ2-5
V gene: TRBV7-9
clone size: NA
CDR3 protein: ASSEIQGAFQSETQY

CDR3 length: 13
J gene: TRBJ2-1
V gene: TRBV6-1
clone size: NA
CDR3 protein: ASRVTGVSSNEQF

CDR3 length: 14
J gene: TRBJ2-3
V gene: TRBV27
clone size: NA
CDR3 protein: ASSPNSIPSTDTQY

CDR3 length: 11
J gene: TRBJ1-1
V gene: TRBV6-4
clone size: NA
CDR3 protein: ASRDRGNTEAF

CDR3 length: 12
J gene: TRBJ1-5
V gene: TRBV6-2/TRBV6-3
clone size: few
CDR3 protein: ASSSLVRGQPQH

CDR3 length: 13
J gene: TRBJ2-1
V gene: TRBV28
clone size: NA
CDR3 protein: ASSETSFYYNEQF

CDR3 length: 14
J gene: TRBJ2-3
V gene: TRBV4-1
clone size: once
CDR3 protein: ASSQEGWREGDTQY

CDR3 length: 17
J gene: TRBJ1-6
V gene: TRBV20-1
clone size: few
CDR3 protein: SAIRDRAGRGWNPSPLH

CDR3 length: 13
J gene: TRBJ2-5
V gene: TRBV5-4
clone size: few
CDR3 protein: ASSSPGRGQGTQY

CDR3 length: 9
J gene: TRBJ2-7
V gene: TRBV6-2/TRBV6-3
clone size: once
CDR3 protein: ATDGIYEQY